This TCR beta chain was recovered during a study of cytomegalovirus exposure and HLA in healthy donors. The germline gives CDR1 SGHTA, CDR2 FQGNSA. V dropped 0 bases and J dropped 2; count of bases not matched to a gene: 8. This CDR3 is built from 18 residues. The PCR contained 60 Vbeta and 13 Jbeta primers. Measured with immunoSEQ multiplex PCR; TCRdb has only the in-frame clones, and not every one. The sample lists roughly 120,000 clones; about 76% were seen once. This receptor was taken from a woman aged 60-70 years in good health and CMV-seropositive. Sequencing used PBMCs. The J gene is TRBJ2-3, the V gene TRBV7-2; TRBD2 matches 10 bases. CDR3 coding DNA: TGTGCCAGCAGCTTAGCGGGTAGACTAGCGGGCACCACAGATACGCAGTATTTT. It specifies CASSLAGRLAGTTDTQYF.